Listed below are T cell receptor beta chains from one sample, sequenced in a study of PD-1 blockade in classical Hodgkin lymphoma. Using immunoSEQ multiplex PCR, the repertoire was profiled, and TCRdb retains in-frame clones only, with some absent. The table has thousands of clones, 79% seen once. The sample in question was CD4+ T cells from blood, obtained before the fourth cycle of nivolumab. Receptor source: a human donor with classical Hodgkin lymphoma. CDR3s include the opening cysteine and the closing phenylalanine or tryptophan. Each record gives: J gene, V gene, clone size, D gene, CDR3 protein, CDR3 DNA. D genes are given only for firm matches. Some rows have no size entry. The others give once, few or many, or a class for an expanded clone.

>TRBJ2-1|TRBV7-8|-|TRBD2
CASSLLSSGGPNNNEQFF
TGTGCCAGCAGCTTACTATCTAGCGGGGGACCGAATAACAATGAGCAGTTCTTC
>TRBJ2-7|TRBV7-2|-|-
CASSVGRGAMIEQYF
TGTGCCAGCAGCGTGGGGAGAGGGGCCATGATAGAGCAGTACTTC
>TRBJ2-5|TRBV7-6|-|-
CASRPGTQETQYF
TGTGCCAGCAGACCAGGGACCCAAGAGACCCAGTACTTC
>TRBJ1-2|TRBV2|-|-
CASSGGRDRGPGYTF
TGTGCCAGCAGTGGGGGAAGGGATCGAGGGCCTGGCTACACCTTC
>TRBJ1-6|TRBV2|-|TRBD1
CASSSLDRGRDNSPLHF
TGTGCCAGCAGTTCCCTGGACAGGGGGCGAGATAATTCACCCCTCCACTTT
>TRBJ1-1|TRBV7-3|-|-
CASSLRGDTEAFF
TGTGCCAGCAGCTTGAGGGGGGACACTGAAGCTTTCTTT
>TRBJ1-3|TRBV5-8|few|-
CASSPTRNTIYF
TGTGCCAGCAGCCCGACACGAAACACCATATATTTT
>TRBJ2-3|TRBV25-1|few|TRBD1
CASSKRDSRTDTQYF
TGTGCCAGCAGTAAAAGGGACAGCCGCACAGATACGCAGTATTTT
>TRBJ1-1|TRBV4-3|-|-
CASSQDLRVEAFF
TGCGCCAGCAGCCAAGATCTGAGGGTTGAAGCTTTCTTT
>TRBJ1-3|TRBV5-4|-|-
CASGLEPGNTIYF
TGTGCCAGCGGCTTGGAGCCCGGAAACACCATATATTTT
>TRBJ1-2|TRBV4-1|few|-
CASSQGRGYTF
TGCGCCAGCAGCCAAGGGCGCGGCTACACCTTC
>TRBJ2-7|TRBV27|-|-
CASSTGGLKQYF
TGTGCCAGCAGTACTGGTGGGTTGAAGCAGTACTTC
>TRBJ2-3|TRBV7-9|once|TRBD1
CASSPGGQGGNTQYF
TGTGCCAGCAGCCCTGGGGGACAGGGGGGGAATACGCAGTATTTT
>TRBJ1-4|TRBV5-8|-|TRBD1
CASSFGQGVGEKLFF
TGTGCCAGCAGCTTCGGACAGGGGGTGGGTGAAAAACTGTTTTTT
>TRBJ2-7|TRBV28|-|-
CASSPPTYEQYF
TGTGCCAGCAGTCCCCCCACCTACGAGCAGTACTTC
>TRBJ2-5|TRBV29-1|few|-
CSVDKGSGETQYF
TGCAGCGTTGATAAGGGGAGCGGCGAGACCCAGTACTTC
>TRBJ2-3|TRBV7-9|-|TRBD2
CASSLARTSGASTDTQYF
TGTGCCAGCAGCTTAGCCCGGACTAGCGGGGCGTCCACAGATACGCAGTATTTT
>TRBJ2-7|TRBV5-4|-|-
CASSLARGLYEQYF
TGTGCCAGCAGCTTGGCGAGGGGACTCTACGAGCAGTACTTC
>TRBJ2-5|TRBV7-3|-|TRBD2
CASSRSGGALAETQYF
TGTGCCAGCAGCCGTAGCGGGGGGGCTTTGGCGGAGACCCAGTACTTC
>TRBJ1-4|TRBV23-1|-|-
CASSQQQGRVGKLFF
TGCGCCAGCAGTCAACAACAGGGCAGAGTGGGGAAACTGTTTTTT
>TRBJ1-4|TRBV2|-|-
CASSWGGGEKLFF
TGTGCCAGCAGCTGGGGAGGGGGTGAAAAACTGTTTTTT
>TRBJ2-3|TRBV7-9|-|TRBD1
CASSLGQGVGDTQYF
TGTGCCAGCAGCTTAGGACAGGGTGTAGGAGATACGCAGTATTTT
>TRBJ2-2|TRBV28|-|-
CASSLGTLYTGELFF
TGTGCCAGCAGTTTAGGGACACTCTACACCGGGGAGCTGTTTTTT
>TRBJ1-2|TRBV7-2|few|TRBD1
CASSLGQLYGYTF
TGTGCCAGCAGCTTGGGACAGCTATATGGCTACACCTTC
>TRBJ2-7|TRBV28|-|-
CASSFGSGEQYF
TGTGCCAGCAGTTTCGGATCCGGCGAGCAGTACTTC
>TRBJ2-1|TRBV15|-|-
CATSRAHSYNEQFF
TGTGCCACCAGCAGAGCTCACAGCTACAATGAGCAGTTCTTC
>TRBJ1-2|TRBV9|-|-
CASSPQSDSSYGYTF
TGTGCCAGCAGCCCACAGAGTGACTCCTCCTATGGCTACACCTTC
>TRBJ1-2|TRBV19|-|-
CASSNFLRAQGHYGYTF
TGTGCCAGTAGTAACTTCCTCCGGGCCCAGGGTCACTATGGCTACACCTTC
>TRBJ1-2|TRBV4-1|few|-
CASSQGWGGYGYTF
TGCGCCAGCAGCCAAGGGTGGGGAGGATATGGCTACACCTTC
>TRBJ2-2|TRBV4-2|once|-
CASSQATSRDTGELFF
TGTGCCAGCAGCCAAGCAACTAGCAGAGACACCGGGGAGCTGTTTTTT
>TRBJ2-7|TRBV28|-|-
CASSEAGYPVEQYF
TGTGCCAGCAGTGAAGCTGGCTACCCGGTCGAGCAGTACTTC